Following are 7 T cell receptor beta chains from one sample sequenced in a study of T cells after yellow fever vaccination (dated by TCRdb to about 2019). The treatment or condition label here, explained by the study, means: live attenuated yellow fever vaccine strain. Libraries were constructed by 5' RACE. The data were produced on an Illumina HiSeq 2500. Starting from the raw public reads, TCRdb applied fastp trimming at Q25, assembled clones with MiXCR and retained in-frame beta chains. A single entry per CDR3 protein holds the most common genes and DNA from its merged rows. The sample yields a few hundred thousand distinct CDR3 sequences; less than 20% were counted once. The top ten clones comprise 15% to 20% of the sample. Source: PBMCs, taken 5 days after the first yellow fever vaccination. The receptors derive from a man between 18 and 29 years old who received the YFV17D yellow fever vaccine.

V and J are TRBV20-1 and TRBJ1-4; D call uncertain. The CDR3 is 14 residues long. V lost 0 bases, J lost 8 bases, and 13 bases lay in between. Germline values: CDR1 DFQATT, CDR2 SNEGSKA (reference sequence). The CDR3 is CSAREVRASEKLFF. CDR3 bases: TGCAGTGCTAGAGAAGTTAGGGCGAGCGAAAAACTGTTTTTT.

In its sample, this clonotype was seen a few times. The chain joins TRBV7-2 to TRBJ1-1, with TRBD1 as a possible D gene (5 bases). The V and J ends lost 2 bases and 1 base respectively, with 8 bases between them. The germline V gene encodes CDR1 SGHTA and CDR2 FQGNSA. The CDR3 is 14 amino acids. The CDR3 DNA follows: TGTGCCAGCAGCTTACGACAGACGAACACTGAAGCTTTCTTT. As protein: CASSLRQTNTEAFF.

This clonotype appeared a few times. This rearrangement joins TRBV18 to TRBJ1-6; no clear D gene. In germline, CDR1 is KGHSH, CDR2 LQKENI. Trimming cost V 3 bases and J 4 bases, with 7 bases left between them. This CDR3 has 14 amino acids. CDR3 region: CASSPRDYNSPLHF. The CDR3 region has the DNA TGTGCCAGCTCACCCCGCGATTATAATTCACCCCTCCACTTT.

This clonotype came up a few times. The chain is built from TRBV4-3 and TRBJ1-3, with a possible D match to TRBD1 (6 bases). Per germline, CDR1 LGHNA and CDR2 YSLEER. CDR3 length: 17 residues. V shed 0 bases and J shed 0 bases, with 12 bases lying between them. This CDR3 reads CASSQDRGTASGNTIYF. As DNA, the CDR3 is TGCGCCAGCAGCCAAGATAGGGGGACTGCCTCTGGAAACACCATATATTTT.

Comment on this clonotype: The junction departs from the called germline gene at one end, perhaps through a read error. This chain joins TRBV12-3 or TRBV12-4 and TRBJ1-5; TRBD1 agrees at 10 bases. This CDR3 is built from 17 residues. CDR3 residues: CTSSFGTGVYSNQPQHF. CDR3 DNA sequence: TGTACCAGCAGTTTCGGGACAGGGGTTTATAGCAATCAGCCCCAGCATTTT.

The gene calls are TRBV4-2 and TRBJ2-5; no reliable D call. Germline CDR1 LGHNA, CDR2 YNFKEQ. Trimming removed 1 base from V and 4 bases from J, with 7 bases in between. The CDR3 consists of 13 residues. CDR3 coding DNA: TGTGCCAGCAGCCAAGCTACCGGAGAGACCCAGTACTTC. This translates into CASSQATGETQYF.

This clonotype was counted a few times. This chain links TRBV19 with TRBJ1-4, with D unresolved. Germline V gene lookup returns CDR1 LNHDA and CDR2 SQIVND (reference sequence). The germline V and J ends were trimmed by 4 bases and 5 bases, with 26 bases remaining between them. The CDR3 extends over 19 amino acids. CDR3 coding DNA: TGTGCCAGTAGTACTCACCTCGGCGAAGCGAAACGCATGAATGAAAAACTGTTTTTT. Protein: CASSTHLGEAKRMNEKLFF. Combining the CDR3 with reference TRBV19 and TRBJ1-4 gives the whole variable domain DGGITQSPKYLFRKEGQNVTLSCEQNLNHDAMYWYRQDPGQGLRLIYYSQIVNDFQKGDIAEGYSVSREKKESFPLTVTSAQKNPTAFYLCASSTHLGEAKRMNEKLFFGSGTQLSVL.